This T cell receptor beta chain was captured in a study of blood T cell repertoires in COVID-19. The method was immunoSEQ multiplex PCR; TCRdb's version includes in-frame clones alone and lacks a portion of them. Among about 270,000 clones listed, approximately 90% were seen once. CDR3 length: 14 amino acids. The V and J ends lost 1 base and 2 bases, in that order; junction bases with no gene match: 2. Germline V lookup: CDR1 SGHRS, CDR2 YFSETQ. As to this clone: Other DNA sequences in this specimen translate into the identical CDR3.

The chain has TRBV5-1 and TRBJ2-7; 8 bases fit TRBD2. Sequenced input: PBMCs or T cells enriched from blood (not recorded which). The origin of this receptor is a woman aged 18-29 years who had recovered from COVID-19. The CDR3 loop is CASSLRGGTYEQYF. In DNA form, the CDR3 reads TGCGCCAGCAGCTTGCGGGGGGGCACCTACGAGCAGTACTTC.